This T cell receptor beta chain was retrieved from a study of blood T cells in healthy people across ages. CDR1 is MGHDK and CDR2 is SYGVNS in the germline V gene. V lost 6 bases and J 1 base, leaving 12 bases between the germline ends. This CDR3 spans 15 amino acids. For the second PCR, which ran for about 6 to 12 cycles, a sample-barcoded 5' primer and a J-beta primer mix were used. TCRdb used MiXCR to reprocess the 5' RACE reads, holding one entry per CDR3 protein. The sample holds 1.5 million to 2 million distinct CDR3 sequences, 49% seen once. The chain recombines TRBV25-1 with TRBJ1-4; maybe TRBD1 (6 bases). Sequencing was carried out using blood. The sequence derives from a woman aged 40 to 55 in good health. The CDR3 region is CASSPEGGTNEKLFF. CDR3 DNA sequence: TGTGCCAGCAGCCCAGAGGGGGGAACTAATGAAAAACTGTTTTTT.